The 22 T cell receptor beta chains below come from one sample, sequenced in a study of T cells in Graves' hyperthyroidism and ophthalmopathy. There were TCR beta CDR3 regions amplified from RNA transcripts. Carried out on the TCR CDR3, a first-round RT-PCR used the HTBI primer set. TCRdb re-called the multiplex PCR reads through MiXCR, storing one row per CDR3 protein. Of approximately 640,000 distinct CDR3 sequences listed, just under 45% are singletons. Sequencing input: peripheral blood or thyroid tissue (not recorded which). All receptors derive from an adult man with Graves' disease, either hyperthyroidism or ophthalmopathy (not recorded which).

In regard to this clonotype: The final CDR3 position lacks the conserved phenylalanine or tryptophan, pointing to a likely read error. The chain employs TRBV7-8 and TRBJ2-7, with 12 bases matching TRBD1. The V segment lost 5 bases and the J segment 5 bases; nucleotides outside the gene matches: 4. This CDR3 is built from 14 residues. The germline V gene encodes CDR1 SGHVS and CDR2 FQNEAQ. This CDR3 is CASSPGTGGDEQYL. In DNA, the CDR3 is TGTGCCAGCAGCCCAGGGACAGGGGGCGACGAGCAGTACCTC.

The chain carries TRBV7-2 and TRBJ2-7; D could derive from TRBD1 or TRBD2 (5 bases each). Trimming stripped 5 bases from V and 5 bases from J, with 16 bases between. This CDR3 comprises 14 residues. Per germline, CDR1 SGHTA and CDR2 FQGNSA. For the CDR3, the DNA is TGTGCCAGCAGCCGATGGGGGAAGGTTGACGAGCAGTACTTC. Protein: CASSRWGKVDEQYF.

The rearrangement uses TRBV9 and TRBJ1-2; 7 nucleotides line up with TRBD1. CDR3 size: 15 residues. Germline CDR1 reads SGDLS; CDR2 reads YYNGEE. The V segment lost 2 bases and the J segment 4 bases; nucleotides outside the gene matches: 8. The CDR3: CASSVGTATSYGYTF. DNA of the CDR3: TGTGCCAGCAGCGTCGGGACAGCCACCTCCTATGGCTACACCTTC. Based on the CDR3 plus reference TRBV9 and TRBJ1-2, the full variable domain is DSGVTQTPKHLITATGQRVTLRCSPRSGDLSVYWYQQSLDQGLQFLIQYYNGEERAKGNILERFSAQQFPDLHSELNLSSLELGDSALYFCASSVGTATSYGYTFGSGTRLTVV.

On this clonotype: A far larger clone is only one base removed, so a read error is likely. This chain uses TRBV9 with TRBJ1-1, with unresolved D. CDR3 length equals 13 residues. Germline V gene sequence: CDR1 SGDLS, CDR2 YYNGEE. CDR3 in amino acids: CASGVVGNTEAFF. The CDR3 DNA sequence: TGTGCCAGCGGCGTAGTTGGGAACACTGAAGCTTTCTTT.

V is TRBV6-1 and J is TRBJ1-5; D remains ambiguous. CDR3 length: 15 residues. The germline V and J ends were trimmed by 8 bases and 3 bases, with 17 bases remaining between them. CDR1 MNHNS and CDR2 SASEGT come from the germline V gene. The CDR3 protein is CASGGGWNDNQPQHF. The CDR3 DNA follows: TGTGCCAGCGGCGGCGGTTGGAATGACAATCAGCCCCAGCATTTT.

With regard to this clonotype: This could be a read error, since a much larger clone is one nucleotide away. The V and J genes are TRBV10-3 and TRBJ1-1; D not certain. Germline V gene sequence: CDR1 ENHRY, CDR2 SYGVKD. CDR3 length: 15 residues. V shed 4 bases and J shed 0 bases, with 12 bases lying between them. The CDR3 DNA follows: TGTGCCATCAGTGGGGAACAGATTATGAACACTGAAGCTTTCTTT. This sequence encodes CAISGEQIMNTEAFF.

This clonotype was recorded a few times. This chain links TRBV11-2 with TRBJ1-1; D call uncertain. This CDR3 comprises 14 residues. Germline CDR1 and CDR2: SGHAT and FQNNGV. V was trimmed by 4 bases and J by 4 bases, leaving 13 bases between them. The DNA of the CDR3 is TGTGCCAGCAGCTCAAACCCGGCCAGCACTGAAGCTTTCTTT. It translates to CASSSNPASTEAFF.

This clonotype was observed many times. The rearrangement joins TRBV7-2 to TRBJ2-6, with D possibly called TRBD1 or TRBD2 (6 bases each). Per germline, CDR1 SGHTA and CDR2 FQGNSA. This CDR3 contains 18 residues. V was pared by 5 bases and J by 0 bases, with 17 bases between. In DNA form, the CDR3 reads TGTGCCAGCAGCCCCCCTCGGGGGCCCGGCTCTGGGGCCAACGTCCTGACTTTC. Protein product: CASSPPRGPGSGANVLTF.

As for this clonotype: A read error may produce the germline difference seen at one junction end. This chain connects TRBV10-3 to TRBJ1-2; 8 bases fit TRBD1. The CDR3 has 13 residues. Per the germline V gene, CDR1 is ENHRY and CDR2 is SYGVKD. The CDR3 is CAITRTGHYGCTF. CDR3 DNA sequence: TGTGCCATCACTAGGACAGGGCACTATGGCTGCACCTTC.

This chain connects TRBV29-1 to TRBJ2-5, with 10 bases identical to TRBD1. The CDR3 has 13 residues. The V and J ends lost 4 bases and 4 bases, in that order; junction bases with no gene match: 3. Germline V gene lookup returns CDR1 SQVTM and CDR2 ANQGSEA. As DNA, the CDR3 is TGCAGCGTTGCCAGGACAGGGGGAGAGACCCAGTACTTC. As protein: CSVARTGGETQYF.

V usage is TRBV15 and J usage is TRBJ1-1; no definite D call. V dropped 5 bases and J dropped 5 bases, with 9 bases sitting between them. The CDR3 is 12 amino acids. From germline, CDR1 is LNHNV and CDR2 YYDKDF (reference sequence). The CDR3 region has the DNA TGTGCCACCAGCCTGAGGAGGACTGAAGCTTTCTTT. This encodes CATSLRRTEAFF.

This sequence joins TRBV5-4 and TRBJ2-2; TRBD2 matches 10 bases. J gave up 4 bases and V 0 bases, and 3 bases lay outside the gene matches. Germline V gene data show CDR1 as SGHNT and CDR2 as YYREEE (reference sequence). This CDR3 has 16 amino acids. CDR3 amino acids: CASSLEASGGTGELFF. CDR3 DNA sequence: TGTGCCAGCAGCTTGGAGGCTAGCGGGGGCACCGGGGAGCTGTTTTTT. The whole variable domain, remainder taken from reference TRBV5-4 and TRBJ2-2, is ETGVTQSPTHLIKTRGQQVTLRCSSQSGHNTVSWYQQALGQGPQFIFQYYREEENGRGNFPPRFSGLQFPNYSSELNVNALELDDSALYLCASSLEASGGTGELFFGEGSRLTVL.

This clonotype was observed a few times. Given a much more abundant clone one base away, this may be a read error. The chain employs TRBV2 and TRBJ1-1, with a tentative D call TRBD1 (5 bases). This CDR3 region has 16 residues. V lost 5 bases and J lost 3, with 19 bases in between. The germline gives CDR1 SNHLY, CDR2 FYNNEI. The CDR3 DNA sequence: TGTGCCAGCAGTTCAGAGCGACAGAGCAAGGACACTGAAGCTTTCTTT. This translates into CASSSERQSKDTEAFF.

Turning to this clonotype: Just one base apart from a much larger clone, this may be a read error. This chain links TRBV10-3 with TRBJ2-7; TRBD2 matches at 9 bases. The CDR3 runs to 14 residues. Germline V lookup: CDR1 ENHRY, CDR2 SYGVKD. CDR3 protein: CAVRGTSTSYEQYF. The CDR3 DNA reads TGTGCCGTCAGAGGGACTAGCACTTCGTACGAGCAGTACTTC.

In the case of this clonotype: The DNA is omitted, as the CDR3 cannot be located on it reliably, and the CDR3 follows TCRdb's listing. The rearrangement joins TRBV11-2 to TRBJ1-1. Germline V gives CDR1 SGHAT, CDR2 FQNNGV. The CDR3 length is 22 residues, termini included. The CDR3 loop reads CASSFYICSARNASQAGPEAFF.

In its sample, this clonotype was seen many times. CDR3 loop: CASRADVNTEAFF. The CDR3, as DNA: TGTGCCAGCAGGGCAGACGTGAACACTGAAGCTTTCTTT. V is TRBV2 and J is TRBJ1-1; no definite D call. CDR3 length: 13 residues. V lost 6 bases and J lost 0, with 8 bases in between. CDR1 and CDR2 from the germline V gene are SNHLY and FYNNEI.

In its sample, this clonotype was seen many times. The rearrangement links TRBV7-2 to TRBJ1-5; D may be TRBD1 (5 bases). V was cut by 1 base and J by 2 bases, with 12 bases left in between. The germline V gene has CDR1 SGHTA and CDR2 FQGNSA. This CDR3 has 16 residues. Here the CDR3 reads CASSLGPWGGNQPQHF. As DNA, the CDR3 is TGTGCCAGCAGCTTAGGACCTTGGGGGGGCAATCAGCCCCAGCATTTT.

This clonotype showed up many times. V and J are TRBV5-1 and TRBJ1-5; D perhaps matches TRBD1 (5 bases). V lost 0 bases to trimming and J lost 6 bases, with 10 bases between them. Per germline, CDR1 SGHRS and CDR2 YFSETQ. This CDR3 contains 14 residues. CDR3 sequence (DNA): TGCGCCAGCAGCTTGGGGGAAGGGGCTCAGCCCCAGCATTTT. Its protein is CASSLGEGAQPQHF.

The sample holds many counts of this clonotype. The chain couples TRBV24-1 to TRBJ1-5, with D uncertain. The V gene lost 4 bases and the J gene lost 2 bases, with 5 bases spanning the gap. This CDR3 is built from 13 residues. Germline loops: CDR1 KGHDR, CDR2 SFDVKD. The CDR3 spells CATSEGGNQPQHF. The CDR3 DNA sequence: TGTGCCACCAGTGAGGGAGGCAATCAGCCCCAGCATTTT.

This clonotype was recorded once. A much larger clone lies one base from this, so it may be a read error. The chain has TRBV10-3 and TRBJ1-5, with D maybe TRBD1 (6 bases). The CDR3 consists of 15 residues. CDR1 and CDR2 from the germline V gene are ENHRY and SYGVKD. The CDR3 loop reads CAISESRGGTQTQHF. The DNA for the CDR3 is TGTGCCATCAGTGAGTCGAGGGGGGGCACTCAGACCCAGCATTTT.

V gene TRBV29-1 combines with J gene TRBJ1-3, with D maybe TRBD1 (6 bases). V gave up 3 bases and J gave up 0 bases, with 9 bases separating them. The germline V gene encodes CDR1 SQVTM and CDR2 ANQGSEA. This CDR3 is built from 14 residues. This CDR3 reads CSVEGTNSGNTIYF. The CDR3 nucleotides are TGCAGCGTTGAGGGGACAAACTCTGGAAACACCATATATTTT.

A remark on this clonotype: This may come from a read error, since a much larger clone is one base off. This chain links TRBV10-3 with TRBJ1-6; D not certain. The CDR3 runs to 11 residues. The ends were cut back, 3 bases at V and 12 bases at J, with 6 bases in the middle. Germline CDR1 and CDR2: ENHRY and SYGVKD. CDR3 nucleotides: TGTGCCATCAGTGAAGGAGGACCCCTCCACTTT. It is translated as CAISEGGPLHF.